This T cell receptor beta chain is from a study of blood T cell repertoires in COVID-19. Method: immunoSEQ multiplex PCR; TCRdb's copy keeps in-frame clones and lacks some. Of 90,000 to 120,000 clones listed, approximately 88% were seen once; the top ten hold around a quarter. Germline assignment: CDR1 SGHDT and CDR2 YYEEEE. The V gene end was trimmed by 1 base and the J gene end by 4 bases; junction bases not matched to a gene: 1. The CDR3 length is 13 residues. Sequenced: peripheral blood. The chain employs TRBV5-6 and TRBJ1-1; 7 bases fit TRBD1. The TCR sequence derives from a man in his fifties or sixties with acute or convalescent COVID-19. The CDR3: CASSLSGGTEAFF. The DNA for the CDR3 is TGTGCCAGCAGCTTGTCAGGGGGCACTGAAGCTTTCTTT.